This note documents a single TCR beta chain sequence. Antigen: not known. Unmatched junction bases numbered 11, after V lost 5 bases and J lost 7 bases. The CDR3 is 16 residues long. CDR1 is WNHNN, CDR2 SYGVQD, per germline (reference sequence). Described time point: cycle 4 day 1 (C4D1), after less than 7 weeks of nivolumab. Every patient relapsed after autologous stem cell transplantation, and brentuximab vedotin exposure varied. This sample was taken from a study of PD-1 blockade in classical Hodgkin lymphoma. Study-wide results and limits: By C4D1, diversity of CD4+ TCRs had risen significantly, whereas that of CD8+ TCRs had not. Complete responders matched newly diagnosed patients in baseline diversity.

Some clones are missing from TCRdb's copy, which holds only in-frame ones; the method was immunoSEQ multiplex PCR. The sample holds 90,000 to 140,000 clones, approximately 89% seen once. This chain links TRBV10-1 with TRBJ2-1; 10 nucleotides match TRBD2. The sample was peripheral blood mononuclear cells (PBMCs), taken before the fourth cycle of nivolumab. The TCR originated in a human donor with classical Hodgkin lymphoma. In DNA, the CDR3 is TGCGCCAGCAGTCCCTCGGCTAGCGGGAGAGGTAATGAGCAGTTCTTC. Translated, it gives CASSPSASGRGNEQFF.